Following are 4 T cell receptor beta chains from one sample sequenced in a study of shared clonotypes between healthy human individuals. Assay: immunoSEQ multiplex PCR; the TCRdb copy retains only in-frame clones and omits some. The sample shows about 1,800,000 clones, roughly 94% of them seen only once. CD45RO negativity and positive selection for CCR7 defined naive CD8 cells, a population that excluded terminally differentiated effector memory CD45RA+ cells. Material: naive CD8+ T cells sorted from blood. These receptors all stem from a man in his late teens or twenties in good health.

The chain carries TRBV13 and TRBJ2-5, with D maybe TRBD2 (5 bases). Germline CDR1 and CDR2: PRHDT and FYEKMQ (reference sequence). The CDR3 covers 15 residues. The V gene lost 6 bases and the J gene lost 4 bases, with 18 bases spanning the gap. The CDR3 spells CASSYSATPGETQYF. CDR3 bases: TGTGCCAGCAGTTATAGCGCAACGCCAGGAGAGACCCAGTACTTC.

V and J are TRBV27 and TRBJ2-1; D is possibly TRBD1 or TRBD2 (5 bases each). Trimming cost V 5 bases and J 9 bases, with 8 bases left between them. CDR1 MNHEY and CDR2 SMNVEV come from the germline V gene (reference sequence). CDR3 size: 11 residues. CDR3 protein: CASSPGGEQFF. The CDR3 nucleotides are TGTGCCAGCAGTCCTGGGGGTGAGCAGTTCTTC.

The genes are TRBV30 and TRBJ2-3; TRBD2 matches 12 bases. CDR3 length equals 15 residues. Germline values: CDR1 GTSNPN, CDR2 SVGIG (reference sequence). V was clipped by 5 bases and J by 8 bases; unmatched bases: 11. CDR3 in amino acids: CAWLISGLAGRTQYF. DNA of the CDR3: TGTGCCTGGCTGATATCGGGACTAGCGGGTCGTACGCAGTATTTT.

This clone was seen a single time. The V and J genes are TRBV7-2 and TRBJ2-2; D possibly uses TRBD1 or TRBD2 (5 bases each). CDR1 is SGHTA and CDR2 is FQGNSA in the germline V gene. CDR3 length equals 16 residues. Trimming removed 3 bases from V and 5 bases from J, with 16 bases in between. For the CDR3, the DNA is TGTGCCAGCAGCTTTAATTCTGTATGGGGGACCGGGGAGCTGTTTTTT. The encoded protein is CASSFNSVWGTGELFF.